This T cell receptor (beta chain) was found in a study of CXCR3-negative and CXCR3-positive naive CD8 T cells. Germline CDR1 reads SGHTA; CDR2 reads FQGTGA. The CDR3 totals 13 residues. A CD45RO-CCR7+CD27+CD95- profile was what naive CD8+ T cells displayed. Study-level points and caveats: Memory CD8+ cells showed much lower diversity, while both naive subsets were comparably high. For CXCR3-positive naive cells, TRB CDR3s were more hydrophobic than those of CXCR3-negative naive cells.

UMI-labeled TRB cDNA libraries were prepared by 5' RACE. TCRdb re-called the 5' RACE reads, yielding one record per CDR3 amino acid sequence without DNA. The listing records 35,000 to 55,000 distinct CDR3 sequences. Turning to this clonotype: As yet, its antigen is unknown.

J is TRBJ2-1 and V is TRBV7-3; TCRdb gives TRBD1 as the D gene, but with no DNA this cannot be confirmed. This receptor was identified in a human donor in good health. Some clones in this sample may be carry-over from other donors' samples. Sequenced input: naive CXCR3- CD8+ T cells from blood. Documented subset: CD45RO-CCR7+CD27+CD95- naive CD8+ T cells lacking CXCR3 (TNR3-). The chain's CDR3 is CASSLGGSNEQFF.